The 27 T cell receptor beta chains given below trace back to one sample, sequenced in a study of T cell responses to AZD1222 COVID-19 vaccine. Libraries were prepared by immunoSEQ multiplex PCR; TCRdb keeps only in-frame clonotypes and omits some of them. Of about 120,000 clones listed, about 90% are singletons. Sequences were derived from peripheral blood, sampled on day 0 of AZD1222 vaccination. The receptors shown here come from an adult in good health.

The chain joins TRBV9 to TRBJ2-2; no firm D call. The V gene lost 6 bases and the J gene lost 1 base, with 7 bases spanning the gap. CDR3 length: 13 residues. The germline CDR1 and CDR2 sequences are SGDLS and YYNGEE. CDR3 in amino acids: CASKVGNTGELFF. The CDR3 DNA sequence: TGTGCCAGCAAGGTGGGGAACACCGGGGAGCTGTTTTTT.

This chain connects TRBV15 to TRBJ1-3, with no clear D. The germline V and J ends were trimmed by 3 bases and 4 bases, with 1 base remaining between them. The CDR3 contains 11 residues. Per germline, CDR1 LNHNV and CDR2 YYDKDF (reference sequence). CDR3 nucleotides: TGTGCCACCAGCAGCGGAAACACCATATATTTT. Its protein is CATSSGNTIYF.

The V gene is TRBV2, the J gene TRBJ1-5; a possible D gene is TRBD1 (6 bases). CDR3 length equals 13 residues. CDR1 and CDR2 (germline): SNHLY, FYNNEI. Trimming pared 4 bases from V and 6 bases from J, leaving 10 bases between. In DNA, the CDR3 is TGTGCCAGCAGTGTATCCAGGGGTCAGCCCCAGCATTTT. Its protein is CASSVSRGQPQHF. Filled out from reference TRBV2 and TRBJ1-5, the complete variable domain reads EPEVTQTPSHQVTQMGQEVILRCVPISNHLYFYWYRQILGQKVEFLVSFYNNEISEKSEIFDDQFSVERPDGSNFTLKIRSTKLEDSAMYFCASSVSRGQPQHFGDGTRLSIL.

The rearrangement uses TRBV7-9 and TRBJ1-4; D call uncertain. CDR1 is SEHNR, CDR2 FQNEAQ, per germline (reference sequence). The CDR3 has 14 residues. Trimming removed 5 bases from V and 8 bases from J, with 15 bases in between. CDR3 in amino acids: CASSRPASAEKLFF. CDR3 nucleotide sequence: TGTGCCAGCAGCCGCCCGGCATCCGCCGAAAAACTGTTTTTT.

V usage is TRBV9 and J usage is TRBJ2-1; D is undetermined. Deletions cut 0 bases from V and 4 bases from J, with 14 bases between. Germline V gene data show CDR1 as SGDLS and CDR2 as YYNGEE. This CDR3 has 16 residues. The CDR3 coding sequence is TGTGCCAGCAGCGTAGGTTCAGCCAAGAGGTACAATGAGCAGTTCTTC. It is translated as CASSVGSAKRYNEQFF.

This rearrangement joins TRBV6-5 to TRBJ1-2; D not certain. The CDR3 has 14 residues. V was pared by 6 bases and J by 4 bases, with 15 bases between. The germline gives CDR1 MNHEY, CDR2 SVGAGI. The CDR3: CASRPDVGFYGYTF. CDR3 coding DNA: TGTGCCAGCAGGCCAGATGTGGGATTCTATGGCTACACCTTC.

The J gene is TRBJ1-5, the V gene TRBV6-2 or TRBV6-3; no clear D. Germline values: CDR1 MNHEY, CDR2 SVGEGT. The CDR3 covers 17 residues. V lost 2 bases to trimming and J lost 3 bases, with 17 bases between them. CDR3 sequence: CASSYRRSGENNQPQHF. CDR3 bases: TGTGCCAGCAGTTACCGGAGGTCCGGGGAGAACAATCAGCCCCAGCATTTT.

The CDR3 bases are TGTGCCTGGAGTGTTGGCGGGTATGGCTACACCTTC. Protein sequence: CAWSVGGYGYTF. The genes are TRBV30 and TRBJ1-2; unclear D gene. Between the trimmed V and J ends, which lost 0 bases and 5 bases, there was a span of 7 bases. The V gene's germline CDR1 is GTSNPN and CDR2 SVGIG (reference sequence). This CDR3 spans 12 amino acids.

The rearrangement joins TRBV5-1 to TRBJ1-2, with 9 positions matching TRBD1. This CDR3 contains 15 residues. V was pared by 4 bases and J by 7 bases, with 11 bases of the junction left unmatched. In germline, CDR1 is SGHRS, CDR2 YFSETQ. The CDR3 coding sequence is TGCGCCAGCAGCCCAACAGGGGGCGCGGGGGGTGGCTACACCTTC. It translates to CASSPTGGAGGGYTF.

The CDR3 DNA reads TGTGCCAGCAGCTTGCGGGACAACAATAATTCACCCCTCCACTTT. Protein product: CASSLRDNNNSPLHF. The V call is TRBV7-9, the J call TRBJ1-6; D perhaps matches TRBD1 (6 bases). The V end was cut by 3 bases, the J end by 5 bases, with 11 bases between. The germline V gene encodes CDR1 SEHNR and CDR2 FQNEAQ (reference sequence). The CDR3 is made up of 15 amino acids.

The V and J genes are TRBV18 and TRBJ1-1, with D maybe TRBD1 (5 bases). Germline V CDR1 and CDR2: KGHSH, LQKENI. Trimming took 1 base from V and 3 from J, leaving 12 bases between them. The CDR3 contains 15 residues. In nucleotides, the CDR3 is TGTGCCAGCTCACCACTCTATGGGACCGACACTGAAGCTTTCTTT. This encodes CASSPLYGTDTEAFF.

The chain carries TRBV12-5 and TRBJ2-7, with no clear D. Germline CDR1 reads LGHNT; CDR2 reads FRNRAP. CDR3 length: 13 residues. Trimming removed 4 bases at V and 0 bases at J, with 7 bases between. Here the CDR3 DNA reads TGTGCTAGTGGTTCAAGGTTCTCCTACGAGCAGTACTTC. Amino acid sequence: CASGSRFSYEQYF.

The rearrangement links TRBV6-5 to TRBJ1-5; D gene ambiguous. Germline lookup yields CDR1 MNHEY and CDR2 SVGAGI. CDR3 size: 15 residues. Trimming removed 6 bases at V and 0 bases at J, with 12 bases between. CDR3 region: CASRVRPDSNQPQHF. CDR3 DNA sequence: TGTGCCAGCAGAGTCAGGCCGGATAGCAATCAGCCCCAGCATTTT.

CDR3 nucleotides: TGTGCCAGCAGCACCAACCGGAACAGGGGGGATTTTACTGAAGCTTTCTTT. Its protein product is CASSTNRNRGDFTEAFF. V and J are TRBV7-8 and TRBJ1-1; 8 bases fit TRBD1. Germline CDR1 reads SGHVS; CDR2 reads FQNEAQ. The CDR3 runs to 17 residues. Losses at the gene ends were 5 bases for V and 5 bases for J; bases not matched to a gene: 16.

The chain recombines TRBV28 with TRBJ2-1, with TRBD1 as a possible D gene (5 bases). V lost 5 bases and J lost 10, with 12 bases in between. CDR1 MDHEN and CDR2 SYDVKM come from the germline V gene. This CDR3 spans 12 amino acids. The CDR3 reads CASSEAGWEQFF. The CDR3, as DNA: TGTGCCAGCAGTGAGGCAGGGTGGGAGCAGTTCTTC. The full variable domain, completed using reference TRBV28 and TRBJ2-1, is DVKVTQSSRYLVKRTGEKVFLECVQDMDHENMFWYRQDPGLGLRLIYFSYDVKMKEKGDIPEGYSVSREKKERFSLILESASTNQTSMYLCASSEAGWEQFFGPGTRLTVL.

The genes are TRBV6-5 and TRBJ2-2; a weak D match, TRBD1 (5 bases). V lost 0 bases, J lost 2 bases, and 10 bases lay in between. Germline V CDR1 and CDR2: MNHEY, SVGAGI. The CDR3 runs 16 residues. The CDR3 protein is CASSYSRRTNTGELFF. The CDR3 DNA reads TGTGCCAGCAGTTACTCGAGGCGGACAAACACCGGGGAGCTGTTTTTT.

V usage is TRBV9 and J usage is TRBJ2-3; 7 bases are a match to TRBD1. The V gene end was trimmed by 0 bases and the J gene end by 5 bases; junction bases not matched to a gene: 3. The CDR3 is 14 residues long. The V gene's germline CDR1 is SGDLS and CDR2 YYNGEE. CDR3 loop: CASSVAGGEDTQYF. The CDR3 DNA follows: TGTGCCAGCAGCGTAGCAGGGGGAGAAGATACGCAGTATTTT. The complete variable domain, with remaining parts taken from reference TRBV9 and TRBJ2-3, reads DSGVTQTPKHLITATGQRVTLRCSPRSGDLSVYWYQQSLDQGLQFLIQYYNGEERAKGNILERFSAQQFPDLHSELNLSSLELGDSALYFCASSVAGGEDTQYFGPGTRLTVL.

This chain connects TRBV24-1 to TRBJ2-3; tentatively, D is TRBD1 (5 bases). Trimming removed 4 bases from V and 3 bases from J, with 10 bases in between. The CDR3 runs 14 residues. The germline V gene has CDR1 KGHDR and CDR2 SFDVKD. The DNA of the CDR3 is TGTGCCACCAGTGACCCAAAGGGGACAGATACGCAGTATTTT. Protein product: CATSDPKGTDTQYF.

The genes are TRBV5-5 and TRBJ1-1, with D unresolved. Germline V lookup: CDR1 SGHKS, CDR2 YYEKEE (reference sequence). Trimming removed 0 bases at V and 1 base at J, with 4 bases between. The CDR3 contains 13 residues. This CDR3 reads CASSLDWNTEAFF. The CDR3 DNA is TGTGCCAGCAGCTTGGATTGGAACACTGAAGCTTTCTTT. The full variable domain, its missing parts supplied by reference TRBV5-5 and TRBJ1-1, is DAGVTQSPTHLIKTRGQQVTLRCSPISGHKSVSWYQQVLGQGPQFIFQYYEKEERGRGNFPDRFSARQFPNYSSELNVNALLLGDSALYLCASSLDWNTEAFFGQGTRLTVV.

V usage is TRBV6-6 and J usage is TRBJ1-2; 7 bases agree with TRBD1. Germline CDR1 reads MNHNY; CDR2 reads SVGAGI (reference sequence). The CDR3 loop spans 16 amino acids. V shed 0 bases and J 0 bases; nucleotides not matched to a gene: 4. Written as DNA, the CDR3 is TGTGCCAGCAGTTACTCAACGACAGGGACTAACTATGGCTACACCTTC. Translated: CASSYSTTGTNYGYTF.

The gene calls are TRBV2 and TRBJ1-5; D remains unclear. The CDR3 covers 15 residues. V gave up 3 bases and J gave up 4 bases, with 13 bases separating them. The germline V gene encodes CDR1 SNHLY and CDR2 FYNNEI. CDR3 coding DNA: TGTGCCAGCAGTGATCAAGGGATCGGGAATCAGCCCCAGCATTTT. Encoded protein: CASSDQGIGNQPQHF.

The chain uses TRBV12-5 and TRBJ2-2; D unclear. Germline values: CDR1 LGHNT, CDR2 FRNRAP. This CDR3 contains 14 residues. Trimming cost V 0 bases and J 5 bases, with 7 bases left between them. CDR3 in amino acids: CASGLVMGTGELFF. CDR3 nucleotide sequence: TGTGCTAGTGGTTTGGTAATGGGAACCGGGGAGCTGTTTTTT.

The chain joins TRBV7-8 to TRBJ2-7; the match to TRBD1 covers 9 bases. Germline-derived CDR1 and CDR2 are SGHVS and FQNEAQ. The J segment lost 13 bases and the V segment lost 5 bases, leaving 9 bases of the junction unmatched. The CDR3 extends over 12 amino acids. The CDR3 reads CASSPKAGQGYF. The CDR3 DNA sequence: TGTGCCAGCAGCCCAAAGGCGGGACAGGGATACTTC.

The chain is built from TRBV5-8 and TRBJ1-4; TRBD1 matches 7 bases. Germline-derived CDR1 and CDR2 are SGHTS and YDEGEE. There are 15 residues in the CDR3. V gave up 5 bases and J gave up 0 bases; unmatched junction bases: 4. For the CDR3, the DNA is TGTGCCAGCAGTCCAGGGGGAACAACTAATGAAAAACTGTTTTTT. Encoded protein: CASSPGGTTNEKLFF.

The rearrangement joins TRBV11-3 to TRBJ2-1; 9 bases agree with TRBD2. V was pared by 0 bases and J by 8 bases, with 8 bases of the junction left unmatched. The V gene's germline CDR1 is SGHNT and CDR2 YENEEA. This CDR3 has 16 residues. CDR3 DNA sequence: TGTGCCAGCAGCTTAGATCTGGCGGGAGGGCCCCATGAGCAGTTCTTC. Translating it yields CASSLDLAGGPHEQFF. The full variable domain, its missing parts supplied by reference TRBV11-3 and TRBJ2-1, is EAGVVQSPRYKIIEKKQPVAFWCNPISGHNTLYWYLQNLGQGPELLIRYENEEAVDDSQLPKDRFSAERLKGVDSTLKIQPAELGDSAVYLCASSLDLAGGPHEQFFGPGTRLTVL.

The chain employs TRBV9 and TRBJ1-6, with D perhaps matching TRBD1 (5 bases). CDR3 size: 15 residues. CDR1 and CDR2 from the germline V gene are SGDLS and YYNGEE. V was trimmed by 0 bases and J by 8 bases, leaving 12 bases between them. CDR3 loop: CASSVVPGRYSPLHF. The CDR3 DNA reads as TGTGCCAGCAGCGTAGTTCCGGGACGGTATTCACCCCTCCACTTT.

V usage is TRBV6-5 and J usage is TRBJ1-2; 7 positions match TRBD1. V lost 7 bases, J lost 4 bases, and 6 bases stayed unmatched. The CDR3 spans 13 residues. From germline, CDR1 is MNHEY and CDR2 SVGAGI. For the CDR3, the DNA is TGTGCCAGCACTTTTACAGGGGCCTATGGCTACACCTTC. The encoded protein is CASTFTGAYGYTF.